Listed below are T cell receptor beta chains from one sample, sequenced in a study of blood T cell repertoires in COVID-19. TCRdb's copy holds only in-frame clones and misses some; the assay was immunoSEQ multiplex PCR. Altogether 200,000 to 250,000 clones are present, about 83% being singletons, with the ten largest covering around 1.3%. Sequencing was carried out using peripheral blood. Receptors originate from a woman between 25 and 40 years old with COVID-19, enrolled during active disease. Both conserved end residues are part of each CDR3. The D gene is left open where the match is weak. Only part of the rows carry a size: once, few, many, or a class if the clone is expanded.

len: 16; abundance: -; d_gene: TRBD1; v_gene: TRBV30; j_gene: TRBJ2-1; CDR3nt: TGTGCCTGGGCCAATAAGGGACAGGGGATCTACAATGAGCAGTTCTTC; CDR3aa: CAWANKGQGIYNEQFF
len: 15; abundance: -; d_gene: -; v_gene: TRBV6-5; j_gene: TRBJ2-1; CDR3nt: TGTGCCAGCAGCCCCCGGGGTAATAGACACAATGAGCAGTTCTTC; CDR3aa: CASSPRGNRHNEQFF
len: 13; abundance: -; d_gene: -; v_gene: TRBV7-9; j_gene: TRBJ1-4; CDR3nt: TGTGCCAGCAGCCCGACCGGGTATGAAAAACTGTTTTTT; CDR3aa: CASSPTGYEKLFF
len: 10; abundance: -; d_gene: -; v_gene: TRBV29-1; j_gene: TRBJ2-4; CDR3nt: TGCAGCGTTTACTTAAACATTCAGTACTTC; CDR3aa: CSVYLNIQYF
len: 13; abundance: -; d_gene: TRBD1; v_gene: TRBV6-5; j_gene: TRBJ1-4; CDR3nt: TGTGCCAGCAGGGGACAGATAGGGGGAAGACTGTTTTTT; CDR3aa: CASRGQIGGRLFF
len: 16; abundance: -; d_gene: TRBD1; v_gene: TRBV28; j_gene: TRBJ1-4; CDR3nt: TGTGCCAGCAGTGTACTTGGGACAGGGGGTTTTGAAAAACTGTTTTTT; CDR3aa: CASSVLGTGGFEKLFF
len: 14; abundance: -; d_gene: -; v_gene: TRBV5-1; j_gene: TRBJ2-7; CDR3nt: TGCGCCAGCAGCTTGACTACGGGAACCTACGAGCAGTACTTC; CDR3aa: CASSLTTGTYEQYF
len: 14; abundance: -; d_gene: TRBD1; v_gene: TRBV27; j_gene: TRBJ1-1; CDR3nt: TGTGCCAGCAGCTACACCGGGACAGGGGTTGAAGCTTTCTTT; CDR3aa: CASSYTGTGVEAFF
len: 17; abundance: -; d_gene: -; v_gene: TRBV3-1/TRBV3-2; j_gene: TRBJ1-1; CDR3nt: TGTGCCAGCAGCCAATCGGCAGGGCTTGGAGTGGACACTGAAGCTTTCTTT; CDR3aa: CASSQSAGLGVDTEAFF
len: 12; abundance: -; d_gene: -; v_gene: TRBV5-6; j_gene: TRBJ2-1; CDR3nt: TGTGCCAGCAGATCTCCCAGGAATGAGCAGTTCTTC; CDR3aa: CASRSPRNEQFF
len: 15; abundance: -; d_gene: TRBD1; v_gene: TRBV5-1; j_gene: TRBJ2-7; CDR3nt: TGCGCCAGCAGCTTGGAAGGGACAGGGGTATACGAGCAGTACTTC; CDR3aa: CASSLEGTGVYEQYF
len: 13; abundance: -; d_gene: -; v_gene: TRBV25-1; j_gene: TRBJ2-3; CDR3nt: TGTGCCAGCAGTGAATACACAACCGATACGCAGTATTTT; CDR3aa: CASSEYTTDTQYF
len: 15; abundance: once; d_gene: TRBD1; v_gene: TRBV7-9; j_gene: TRBJ2-7; CDR3nt: TGTGCCAGCAGCACGACAGGGGAGGTCTCCTACGAGCAGTACTTC; CDR3aa: CASSTTGEVSYEQYF
len: 15; abundance: -; d_gene: TRBD1; v_gene: TRBV3-1/TRBV3-2; j_gene: TRBJ1-4; CDR3nt: TGTGCCAGCAGCTCGACAGGGGGCAGGGGTGAAAAACTGTTTTTT; CDR3aa: CASSSTGGRGEKLFF
len: 13; abundance: -; d_gene: -; v_gene: TRBV14; j_gene: TRBJ2-7; CDR3nt: TGTGCCAGCAGCATGGGACACAATGGAGAGCAGTACTTC; CDR3aa: CASSMGHNGEQYF
len: 16; abundance: -; d_gene: TRBD1; v_gene: TRBV4-2; j_gene: TRBJ2-7; CDR3nt: TGTGCCAGCAGCCCCAAGAGCGACAGGGTCCCCTACGAGCAGTACTTC; CDR3aa: CASSPKSDRVPYEQYF
len: 14; abundance: once; d_gene: -; v_gene: TRBV9; j_gene: TRBJ2-7; CDR3nt: TGTGCCAGCAGCGTAGCGGGGTCCGTCCACGAGCAGTACTTC; CDR3aa: CASSVAGSVHEQYF
len: 14; abundance: -; d_gene: TRBD1; v_gene: TRBV4-3; j_gene: TRBJ1-1; CDR3nt: TGCGCCAGCAGCCAGGCCCGGGACAGTCTTGAAGCTTTCTTT; CDR3aa: CASSQARDSLEAFF
len: 17; abundance: -; d_gene: TRBD2; v_gene: TRBV4-3; j_gene: TRBJ2-1; CDR3nt: TGCGCCAGCAGCCAAGAGACAGTCAAGGGACTAATGAATGAGCAGTTCTTC; CDR3aa: CASSQETVKGLMNEQFF
len: 14; abundance: -; d_gene: -; v_gene: TRBV2; j_gene: TRBJ1-5; CDR3nt: TGTGCCAGTATCAGGGAAGAGGGCAATCAGCCCCAGCATTTT; CDR3aa: CASIREEGNQPQHF
len: 13; abundance: once; d_gene: -; v_gene: TRBV19; j_gene: TRBJ1-6; CDR3nt: TGTGCCAGTAGTATACAGGCTGATTCACCCCTCCACTTT; CDR3aa: CASSIQADSPLHF
len: 15; abundance: -; d_gene: -; v_gene: TRBV7-4; j_gene: TRBJ1-5; CDR3nt: TGTGCCAGCACCCTAATCGGGGGGGAATGTCAGCCCCAGCATTTT; CDR3aa: CASTLIGGECQPQHF
len: 12; abundance: -; d_gene: -; v_gene: TRBV19; j_gene: TRBJ1-1; CDR3nt: TGTGCCAGTAGTCTCGCGGGCACTGAAGCTTTCTTT; CDR3aa: CASSLAGTEAFF
len: 13; abundance: -; d_gene: TRBD2; v_gene: TRBV3-1/TRBV3-2; j_gene: TRBJ2-1; CDR3nt: TGTGCCAGCAGCCCATGGGGGGGCAATGAGCAGTTCTTC; CDR3aa: CASSPWGGNEQFF
len: 12; abundance: -; d_gene: -; v_gene: TRBV19; j_gene: TRBJ2-7; CDR3nt: TGTGCCAGTATTGGCGGCTCCTACGAGCAGTACTTC; CDR3aa: CASIGGSYEQYF
len: 18; abundance: -; d_gene: TRBD1; v_gene: TRBV7-9; j_gene: TRBJ2-7; CDR3nt: TGTGCCAGCAGCCCCGTAGGGGGCCGGGACAGGGGCAGATACGAGCAGTACTTC; CDR3aa: CASSPVGGRDRGRYEQYF
len: 12; abundance: -; d_gene: -; v_gene: TRBV3-1/TRBV3-2; j_gene: TRBJ1-1; CDR3nt: TGTGCCAGCATAAGGGACTGGACTGAAGCTTTCTTT; CDR3aa: CASIRDWTEAFF
len: 14; abundance: -; d_gene: -; v_gene: TRBV19; j_gene: TRBJ2-5; CDR3nt: TGTGCCAGTAGTTTTAGGACAGTCCAAGAGACCCAGTACTTC; CDR3aa: CASSFRTVQETQYF
len: 16; abundance: -; d_gene: TRBD1; v_gene: TRBV3-1/TRBV3-2; j_gene: TRBJ2-3; CDR3nt: TGTGCCAGCAGCTCCCACAGGGGGCTGGAAACAGATACGCAGTATTTT; CDR3aa: CASSSHRGLETDTQYF
len: 15; abundance: -; d_gene: -; v_gene: TRBV4-1; j_gene: TRBJ2-7; CDR3nt: TGCGCCAGCAGTCAAGCCCCCGCGGGAAGCTACGAGCAGTACTTC; CDR3aa: CASSQAPAGSYEQYF
len: 14; abundance: -; d_gene: -; v_gene: TRBV4-1; j_gene: TRBJ2-7; CDR3nt: TGCGCCAGCAGCCAAGATCCGTCCTCCTACGAGCAGTACTTC; CDR3aa: CASSQDPSSYEQYF
len: 11; abundance: -; d_gene: -; v_gene: TRBV3-1/TRBV3-2; j_gene: TRBJ2-7; CDR3nt: TGTGCCAGCAACAGGACCTACGAGCAGTACTTC; CDR3aa: CASNRTYEQYF
len: 17; abundance: -; d_gene: -; v_gene: TRBV21-1; j_gene: TRBJ2-1; CDR3nt: TGTGCCAGCAGCCCTACTACGGGGGACTGGGCACACAATGAGCAGTTCTTC; CDR3aa: CASSPTTGDWAHNEQFF
len: 13; abundance: -; d_gene: TRBD1; v_gene: TRBV2; j_gene: TRBJ2-7; CDR3nt: TGTGCCAGCACGGACAGGGGTCTTCGCGAGCAGTACTTC; CDR3aa: CASTDRGLREQYF
len: 13; abundance: -; d_gene: TRBD1; v_gene: TRBV29-1; j_gene: TRBJ1-2; CDR3nt: TGCAGCGCCCTCGACCCAGGGGGCAATGGCTACACCTTC; CDR3aa: CSALDPGGNGYTF
len: 14; abundance: -; d_gene: -; v_gene: TRBV9; j_gene: TRBJ2-1; CDR3nt: TGTGCCAGCAGCTCCGAGGGCTTAGAGAATGAGCAGTTCTTC; CDR3aa: CASSSEGLENEQFF
len: 15; abundance: -; d_gene: -; v_gene: TRBV5-1; j_gene: TRBJ1-3; CDR3nt: TGCGCCAGCAGCTTGGACTCAACGCGGGGAAACACCATATATTTT; CDR3aa: CASSLDSTRGNTIYF
len: 18; abundance: -; d_gene: -; v_gene: TRBV7-3; j_gene: TRBJ2-2; CDR3nt: TGTGCCAGCAGCCTAATCCGACGGGGTGTTGGAGGCACCGGGGAGCTGTTTTTT; CDR3aa: CASSLIRRGVGGTGELFF
len: 15; abundance: -; d_gene: TRBD1; v_gene: TRBV5-6; j_gene: TRBJ2-5; CDR3nt: TGTGCCAGCAGCTTCCTGGGACAGGGGGCAGAGACCCAGTACTTC; CDR3aa: CASSFLGQGAETQYF
len: 14; abundance: once; d_gene: -; v_gene: TRBV6-5; j_gene: TRBJ2-1; CDR3nt: TGTGCCAGCAGTCCCGAGACTAGAGCCAATGAGCAGTTCTTC; CDR3aa: CASSPETRANEQFF
len: 17; abundance: -; d_gene: -; v_gene: TRBV10-3; j_gene: TRBJ1-5; CDR3nt: TGTGCCATCAGTGAAGGGGGAGTTATACAGGGCAATCAGCCCCAGCATTTT; CDR3aa: CAISEGGVIQGNQPQHF
len: 13; abundance: -; d_gene: -; v_gene: TRBV4-3; j_gene: TRBJ2-3; CDR3nt: TGCGCCAGCAGCCAAGGGCCGTCAGATACGCAGTATTTT; CDR3aa: CASSQGPSDTQYF
len: 15; abundance: -; d_gene: TRBD1; v_gene: TRBV5-4; j_gene: TRBJ1-4; CDR3nt: TGTGCCAGCAGCGTTTGGACAGGGGGCAGGGAAAAACTGTTTTTT; CDR3aa: CASSVWTGGREKLFF
len: 18; abundance: -; d_gene: TRBD1; v_gene: TRBV6-2/TRBV6-3; j_gene: TRBJ1-5; CDR3nt: TGTGCCAGCAGTTTAAACTCCGGGACAGGGGGCCTTGCTCAGCCCCAGCATTTT; CDR3aa: CASSLNSGTGGLAQPQHF
len: 12; abundance: -; d_gene: -; v_gene: TRBV3-1/TRBV3-2; j_gene: TRBJ1-1; CDR3nt: TGTGCCAGCAGCCAAGGGCCGAGGGTAGCTTTCTTT; CDR3aa: CASSQGPRVAFF
len: 13; abundance: -; d_gene: -; v_gene: TRBV6-6; j_gene: TRBJ2-7; CDR3nt: TGTGCCAGCAGCCTGGACGGGACCTACGAGCAGTACTTC; CDR3aa: CASSLDGTYEQYF
len: 13; abundance: -; d_gene: -; v_gene: TRBV27; j_gene: TRBJ1-2; CDR3nt: TGTGCCAGCAGTCTCTCGGGGGACTATGGCTACACCTTC; CDR3aa: CASSLSGDYGYTF
len: 12; abundance: -; d_gene: -; v_gene: TRBV2; j_gene: TRBJ1-2; CDR3nt: TGTGCCAGCTTCGGGGGGATTTTTGGCTACACCTTC; CDR3aa: CASFGGIFGYTF
len: 15; abundance: -; d_gene: TRBD1; v_gene: TRBV6-4; j_gene: TRBJ1-1; CDR3nt: TGTGCCAGCAGTGAGCCCAGGGGGCGGGGGACTGAAGCTTTCTTT; CDR3aa: CASSEPRGRGTEAFF
len: 13; abundance: -; d_gene: TRBD1; v_gene: TRBV7-9; j_gene: TRBJ2-1; CDR3nt: TGTGCCAGCAGCTTAGGATACAGGGGTGAGCAGTTCTTC; CDR3aa: CASSLGYRGEQFF
len: 13; abundance: -; d_gene: -; v_gene: TRBV18; j_gene: TRBJ1-2; CDR3nt: TGTGCCAGCTCACCACTGGAGACAGATGGCTACACCTTC; CDR3aa: CASSPLETDGYTF
len: 16; abundance: -; d_gene: -; v_gene: TRBV19; j_gene: TRBJ2-2; CDR3nt: TGTGCCAGTAGTATAGTAAGGGGGTTGGGCACCGGGGAGCTGTTTTTT; CDR3aa: CASSIVRGLGTGELFF
len: 15; abundance: -; d_gene: TRBD1; v_gene: TRBV6-5; j_gene: TRBJ1-5; CDR3nt: TGTGCCAGCCGGACAGGGGGCTCCCAAGGACAGCCCCAGCATTTT; CDR3aa: CASRTGGSQGQPQHF
len: 14; abundance: few; d_gene: TRBD1; v_gene: TRBV18; j_gene: TRBJ2-2; CDR3nt: TGTGCCAGCTCACCACCGGGACAGACCGGGGAGCTGTTTTTT; CDR3aa: CASSPPGQTGELFF
len: 17; abundance: -; d_gene: -; v_gene: TRBV11-2; j_gene: TRBJ1-4; CDR3nt: TGTGCCAGCAGCTTATATAACGTCTTGGGCAGGGATGAAAAACTGTTTTTT; CDR3aa: CASSLYNVLGRDEKLFF
len: 13; abundance: few; d_gene: -; v_gene: TRBV5-6; j_gene: TRBJ1-2; CDR3nt: TGTGCCAGCAGCCAGATCTTATCCTATGGCTACACCTTC; CDR3aa: CASSQILSYGYTF
len: 17; abundance: -; d_gene: TRBD1; v_gene: TRBV28; j_gene: TRBJ1-5; CDR3nt: TGTGCCAGCAGTCCCCTCCGGGACAGGGGCCAGGATCAGCCCCAGCATTTT; CDR3aa: CASSPLRDRGQDQPQHF
len: 16; abundance: few; d_gene: -; v_gene: TRBV7-2; j_gene: TRBJ2-3; CDR3nt: TGTGCCAGCAGCTTAGCTGGGACTTCATCCGGAGATACGCAGTATTTT; CDR3aa: CASSLAGTSSGDTQYF